This T cell receptor beta chain was captured by sequencing in a study of T cells in Graves' hyperthyroidism and ophthalmopathy. Amplified regions were TCR beta CDR3 sequences from RNA transcripts. First-round RT-PCR of the TCR CDR3 relied on the HTBI primer set. TCRdb reprocessed the multiplex PCR reads via MiXCR and lists one record per CDR3 protein. Among 300,000 to 450,000 distinct CDR3 sequences listed, roughly 15% were seen once. Germline V lookup: CDR1 MNHEY, CDR2 SVGEGT. Trimming removed 4 bases from V and 7 bases from J; junction bases left unmatched: 11. There are 15 residues in the CDR3. This clonotype originated in a woman aged 25-40 years with Graves' ophthalmopathy. Sequenced: blood. The chain links TRBV6-2 or TRBV6-3 to TRBJ1-2; 8 nucleotides match TRBD1. The CDR3 nucleotides read TGTGCCAGCAGTTCGGCGGACAGGGCGGAGTCTGGCTACACCTTC. As protein: CASSSADRAESGYTF.